This T cell receptor (beta chain) emerged from a study of PD-1 blockade in classical Hodgkin lymphoma. This clone was recorded once. Germline loops: CDR1 MNHNY, CDR2 SVGAGI (reference sequence). V was shortened by 5 bases and J by 2 bases, with 16 bases between the two germline ends. CDR3 length equals 15 residues. Time point in this sample: cycle 4 day 1 (C4D1), after 5 to 7 weeks of nivolumab. Autologous stem cell transplantation was followed by relapse in every patient, and brentuximab vedotin exposure varied. Magnetic negative selection purified CD4+ T cells from thawed PBMCs. Sequenced by immunoSEQ multiplex PCR; TCRdb stores in-frame clones only, minus some. The data show approximately 31,000 clones, around 84% seen once.

This sequence originates from a human donor with classical Hodgkin lymphoma. Sequencing was performed on CD4+ T cells from blood, taken before the fourth cycle of nivolumab. The V gene is TRBV6-6, the J gene TRBJ2-7, with a possible D match to TRBD1 (5 bases). CDR3 coding DNA: TGTGCCAGCAGTCTTTACCCCGACAGCACCTACGAGCAGTACTTC. Encoded protein: CASSLYPDSTYEQYF.